This T cell receptor (beta chain) came from a study of Graves' ophthalmopathy and Graves' hyperthyroidism. Regarding the study as a whole: Among thyroid clonotypes expanded above 0.001 frequency, most also appeared in blood.

RNA transcripts were the source from which TCR beta CDR3 regions were amplified. HTBI-primed RT-PCR formed the first round, and a multiplex PCR formed the second. TCRdb reprocessed the multiplex PCR reads via MiXCR and lists one record per CDR3 protein. Here the sample spans around 50,000 distinct CDR3 sequences, about 50% being singletons. CDR3 size: 14 residues. V lost 2 bases, J lost 6 bases, and 14 bases lay in between. Germline V gives CDR1 LNHNV, CDR2 YYDKDF (reference sequence). To note about this clonotype: Its matching antigen is unknown.

This clonotype was obtained from an adult man with Graves' ophthalmopathy. The sequenced sample was peripheral blood. The chain employs TRBV15 and TRBJ2-7; tentatively, D is TRBD1 or TRBD2 (5 bases each). In DNA, the CDR3 is TGTGCCACCAGCAGACTAGGGACCGCTCCCGAGCAGTACTTC. Translating gives CATSRLGTAPEQYF.